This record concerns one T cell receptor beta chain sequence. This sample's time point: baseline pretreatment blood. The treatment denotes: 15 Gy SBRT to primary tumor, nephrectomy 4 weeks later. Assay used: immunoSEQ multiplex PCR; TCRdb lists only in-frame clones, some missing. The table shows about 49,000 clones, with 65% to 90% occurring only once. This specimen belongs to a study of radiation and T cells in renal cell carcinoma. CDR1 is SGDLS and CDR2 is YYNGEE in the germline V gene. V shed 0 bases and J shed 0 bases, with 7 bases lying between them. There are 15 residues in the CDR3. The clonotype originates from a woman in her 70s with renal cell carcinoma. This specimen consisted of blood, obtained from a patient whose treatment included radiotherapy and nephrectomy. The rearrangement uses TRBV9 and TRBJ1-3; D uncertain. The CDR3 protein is CASSVGQSSGNTIYF. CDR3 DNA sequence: TGTGCCAGCAGCGTAGGACAAAGCTCTGGAAACACCATATATTTT. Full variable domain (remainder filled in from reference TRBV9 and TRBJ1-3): DSGVTQTPKHLITATGQRVTLRCSPRSGDLSVYWYQQSLDQGLQFLIQYYNGEERAKGNILERFSAQQFPDLHSELNLSSLELGDSALYFCASSVGQSSGNTIYFGEGSWLTVV.